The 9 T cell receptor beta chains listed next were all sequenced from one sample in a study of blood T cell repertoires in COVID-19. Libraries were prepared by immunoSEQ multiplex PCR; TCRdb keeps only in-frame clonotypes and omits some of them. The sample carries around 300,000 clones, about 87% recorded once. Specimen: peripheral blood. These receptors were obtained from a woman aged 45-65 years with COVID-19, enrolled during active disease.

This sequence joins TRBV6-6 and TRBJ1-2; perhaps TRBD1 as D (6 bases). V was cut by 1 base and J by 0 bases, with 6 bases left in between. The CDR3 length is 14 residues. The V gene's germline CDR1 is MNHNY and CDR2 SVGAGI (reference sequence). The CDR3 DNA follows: TGTGCCAGCAGTTACTACAGGGCTAACTATGGCTACACCTTC. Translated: CASSYYRANYGYTF.

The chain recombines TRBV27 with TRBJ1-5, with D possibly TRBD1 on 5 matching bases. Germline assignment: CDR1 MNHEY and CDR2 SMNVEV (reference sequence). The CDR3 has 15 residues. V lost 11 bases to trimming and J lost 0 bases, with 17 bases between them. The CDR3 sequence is CAGSGIPFSNQPQHF. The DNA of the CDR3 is TGTGCCGGATCAGGGATTCCGTTTAGCAATCAGCCCCAGCATTTT.

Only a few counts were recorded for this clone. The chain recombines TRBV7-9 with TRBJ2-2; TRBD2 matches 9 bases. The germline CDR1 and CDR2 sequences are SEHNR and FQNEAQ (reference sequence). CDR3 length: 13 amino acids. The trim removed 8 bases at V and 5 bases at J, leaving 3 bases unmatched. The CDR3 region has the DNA TGTGCCAGCGGACTAGCGCGGACCGGGGAGCTGTTTTTT. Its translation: CASGLARTGELFF.

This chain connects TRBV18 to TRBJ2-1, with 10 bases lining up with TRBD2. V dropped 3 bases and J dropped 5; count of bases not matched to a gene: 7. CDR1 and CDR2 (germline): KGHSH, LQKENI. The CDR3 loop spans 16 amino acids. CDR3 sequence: CASSPTIAGGHNEQFF. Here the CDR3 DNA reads TGTGCCAGCTCACCGACTATAGCGGGAGGTCACAATGAGCAGTTCTTC.

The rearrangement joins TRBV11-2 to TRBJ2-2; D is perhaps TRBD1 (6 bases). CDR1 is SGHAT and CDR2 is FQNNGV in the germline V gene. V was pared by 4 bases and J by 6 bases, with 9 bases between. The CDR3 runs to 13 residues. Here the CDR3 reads CASSWDTPGELFF. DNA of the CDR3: TGTGCCAGCAGCTGGGACACGCCCGGGGAGCTGTTTTTT. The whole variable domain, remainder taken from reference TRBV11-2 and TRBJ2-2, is EAGVAQSPRYKIIEKRQSVAFWCNPISGHATLYWYQQILGQGPKLLIQFQNNGVVDDSQLPKDRFSAERLKGVDSTLKIQPAKLEDSAVYLCASSWDTPGELFFGEGSRLTVL.

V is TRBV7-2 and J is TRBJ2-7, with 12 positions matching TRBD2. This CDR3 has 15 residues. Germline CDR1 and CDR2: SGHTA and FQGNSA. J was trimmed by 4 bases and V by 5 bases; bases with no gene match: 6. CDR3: CASSLTSGSEYEQYF. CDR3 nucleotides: TGTGCCAGCAGCCTGACTAGCGGGAGTGAGTACGAGCAGTACTTC.

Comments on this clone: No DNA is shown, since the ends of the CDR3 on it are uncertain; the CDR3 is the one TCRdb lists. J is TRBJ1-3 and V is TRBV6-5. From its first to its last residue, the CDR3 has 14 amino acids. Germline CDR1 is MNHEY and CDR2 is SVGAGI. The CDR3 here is CASILVLEGNTIYF.

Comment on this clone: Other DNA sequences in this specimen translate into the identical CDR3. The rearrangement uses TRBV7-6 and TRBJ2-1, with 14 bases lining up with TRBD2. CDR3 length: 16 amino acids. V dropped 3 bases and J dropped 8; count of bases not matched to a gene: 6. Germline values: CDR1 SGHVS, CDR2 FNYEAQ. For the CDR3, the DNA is TGTGCCAGCAGCTTTGGACTAGCGGGAGGTGGGGATGAGCAGTTCTTC. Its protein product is CASSFGLAGGGDEQFF.

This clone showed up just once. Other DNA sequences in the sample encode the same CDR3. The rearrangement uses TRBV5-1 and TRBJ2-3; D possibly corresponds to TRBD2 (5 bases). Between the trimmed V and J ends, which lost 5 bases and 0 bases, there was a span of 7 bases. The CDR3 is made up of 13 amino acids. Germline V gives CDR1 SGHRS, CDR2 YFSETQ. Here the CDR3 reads CASSPGSTDTQYF. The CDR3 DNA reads TGCGCCAGCAGTCCGGGGAGCACAGATACGCAGTATTTT.